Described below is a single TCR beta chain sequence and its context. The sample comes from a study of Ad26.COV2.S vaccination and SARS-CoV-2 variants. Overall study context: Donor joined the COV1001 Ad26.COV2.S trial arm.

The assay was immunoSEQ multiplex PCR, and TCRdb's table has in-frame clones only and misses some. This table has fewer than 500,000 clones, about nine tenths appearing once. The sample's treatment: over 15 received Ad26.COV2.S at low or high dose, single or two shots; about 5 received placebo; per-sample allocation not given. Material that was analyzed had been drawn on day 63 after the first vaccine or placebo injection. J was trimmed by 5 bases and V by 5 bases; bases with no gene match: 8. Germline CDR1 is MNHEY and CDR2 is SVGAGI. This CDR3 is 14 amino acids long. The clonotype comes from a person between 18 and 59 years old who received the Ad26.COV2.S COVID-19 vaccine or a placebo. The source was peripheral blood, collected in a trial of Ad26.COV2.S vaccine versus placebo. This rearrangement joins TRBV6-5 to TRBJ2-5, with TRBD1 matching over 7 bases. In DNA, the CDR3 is TGTGCCAGCAGTCCAACGACAGGGTTGGAGACCCAGTACTTC. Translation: CASSPTTGLETQYF.